The present T cell receptor (beta chain) was sequenced within a study of early T cells in non-severe SARS-CoV-2 infection. On the study more broadly: Alpha and beta chains were unpaired, from unsorted whole-blood bulk RNA. Findings and caveats of the study: Anti-spike CD8 specificities were favored by VDJdb matching, whose results missed private and CD4 specificities.

Unique molecular identifier tags were affixed to discrete cDNA molecules. One entry per CDR3 protein results from TCRdb running MiXCR on the 5' RACE reads. The profile shows more than 50,000 distinct CDR3 sequences, more than 13% of them singletons. J lost 1 base, V lost 3 bases, and 5 bases had no gene match. The CDR3 runs to 16 residues. Germline V gene lookup returns CDR1 SGHAT and CDR2 FQNNGV. A remark on this clonotype: What it binds is unknown.

The chain carries TRBV11-2 and TRBJ2-3, with TRBD1 matching 9 bases. The sequence was collected from an adult who was a healthcare worker with PCR-confirmed SARS-CoV-2 infection or an uninfected control (not recorded which). Sequences were derived from whole blood, sampled at baseline. The chain's CDR3 is CASSFRNRGRTDTQYF. The CDR3, as DNA: TGTGCCAGCAGCTTTCGCAACAGGGGGCGCACAGATACGCAGTATTTT.